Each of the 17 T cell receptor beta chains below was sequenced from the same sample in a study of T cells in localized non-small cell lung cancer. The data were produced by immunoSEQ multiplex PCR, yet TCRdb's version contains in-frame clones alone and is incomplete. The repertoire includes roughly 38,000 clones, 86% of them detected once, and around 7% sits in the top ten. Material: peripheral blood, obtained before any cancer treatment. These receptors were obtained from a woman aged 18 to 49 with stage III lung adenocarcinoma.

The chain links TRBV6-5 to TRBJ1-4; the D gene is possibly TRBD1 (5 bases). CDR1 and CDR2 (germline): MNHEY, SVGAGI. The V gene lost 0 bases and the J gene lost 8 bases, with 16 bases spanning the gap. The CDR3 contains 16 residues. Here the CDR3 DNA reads TGTGCCAGCAGTTACTCGGACCGAAGGGGTGGAGAAAAACTGTTTTTT. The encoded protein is CASSYSDRRGGEKLFF.

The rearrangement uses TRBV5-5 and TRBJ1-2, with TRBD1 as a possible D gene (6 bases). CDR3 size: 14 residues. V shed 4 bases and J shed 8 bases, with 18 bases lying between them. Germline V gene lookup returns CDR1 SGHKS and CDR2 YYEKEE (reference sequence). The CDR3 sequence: CASSLTGSFVGYTF. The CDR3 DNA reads TGTGCCAGCAGCCTCACAGGGTCGTTTGTGGGCTACACCTTC.

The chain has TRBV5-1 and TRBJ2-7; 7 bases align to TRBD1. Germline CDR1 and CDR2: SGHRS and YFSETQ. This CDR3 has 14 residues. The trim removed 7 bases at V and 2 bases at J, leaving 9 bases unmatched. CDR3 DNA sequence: TGCGCCAGCGGTTATCGGGACAGTACCTACGAGCAGTACTTC. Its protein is CASGYRDSTYEQYF.

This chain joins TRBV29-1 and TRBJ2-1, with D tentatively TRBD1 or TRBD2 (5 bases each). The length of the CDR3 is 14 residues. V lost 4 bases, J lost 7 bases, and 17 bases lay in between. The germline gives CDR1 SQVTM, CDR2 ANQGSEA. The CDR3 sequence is CSVGGTRDLNEQFF. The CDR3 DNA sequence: TGCAGCGTTGGGGGGACCAGGGATTTGAATGAGCAGTTCTTC.

The CDR3 is CASSLKARGGGYTF. The DNA of the CDR3 is TGTGCCAGCAGCTTAAAAGCTAGGGGAGGCGGCTACACCTTC. The chain joins TRBV11-1 to TRBJ1-2; TRBD1 is a possible D gene (5 bases). Per the germline V gene, CDR1 is SGHAT and CDR2 is FQDESV (reference sequence). V was cut by 2 bases and J by 8 bases, with 15 bases left in between. The CDR3 contains 14 residues.

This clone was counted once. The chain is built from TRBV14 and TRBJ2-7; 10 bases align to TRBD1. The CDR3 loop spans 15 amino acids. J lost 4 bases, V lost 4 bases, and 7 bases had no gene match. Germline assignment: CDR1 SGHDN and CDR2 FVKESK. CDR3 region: CASSLGQGVNYEQYF. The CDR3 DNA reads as TGTGCCAGCAGCCTCGGACAGGGGGTGAATTACGAGCAGTACTTC.

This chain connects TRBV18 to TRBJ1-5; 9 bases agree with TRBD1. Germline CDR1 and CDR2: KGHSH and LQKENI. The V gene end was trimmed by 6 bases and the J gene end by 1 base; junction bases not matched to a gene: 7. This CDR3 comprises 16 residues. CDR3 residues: CASSPMGQGSNQPQHF. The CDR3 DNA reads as TGTGCCAGCTCGCCTATGGGACAGGGAAGCAATCAGCCCCAGCATTTT.

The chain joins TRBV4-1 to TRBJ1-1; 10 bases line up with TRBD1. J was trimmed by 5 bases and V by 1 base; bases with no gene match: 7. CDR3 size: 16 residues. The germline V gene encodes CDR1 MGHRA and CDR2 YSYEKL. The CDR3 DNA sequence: TGCGCCAGCAGCCAAGGCTGGGACAGGGGAAGAACTGAAGCTTTCTTT. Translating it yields CASSQGWDRGRTEAFF.

CDR3 residues: CASSESGPQHF. CDR3 DNA: TGTGCCAGCAGTGAATCGGGGCCCCAGCATTTT. The V call is TRBV2, the J call TRBJ1-5; D gene uncertain. This CDR3 comprises 11 residues. From germline, CDR1 is SNHLY and CDR2 FYNNEI. With 2 bases removed from V and 9 bases from J, the gap between germline ends came to 5 bases. Based on the CDR3 plus reference TRBV2 and TRBJ1-5, the full variable domain is EPEVTQTPSHQVTQMGQEVILRCVPISNHLYFYWYRQILGQKVEFLVSFYNNEISEKSEIFDDQFSVERPDGSNFTLKIRSTKLEDSAMYFCASSESGPQHFGDGTRLSIL.

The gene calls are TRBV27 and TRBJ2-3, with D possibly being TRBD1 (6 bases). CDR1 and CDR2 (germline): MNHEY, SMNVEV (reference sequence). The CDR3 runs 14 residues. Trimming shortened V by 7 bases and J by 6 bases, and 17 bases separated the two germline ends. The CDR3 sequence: CASTVTGAPDTQYF. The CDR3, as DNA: TGTGCCAGCACCGTGACAGGAGCTCCGGATACGCAGTATTTT.

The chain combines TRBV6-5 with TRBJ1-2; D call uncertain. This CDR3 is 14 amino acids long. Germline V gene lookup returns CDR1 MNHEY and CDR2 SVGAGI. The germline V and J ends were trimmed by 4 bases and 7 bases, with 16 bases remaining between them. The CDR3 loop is CASSWGRETSGYTF. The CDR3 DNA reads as TGTGCCAGCAGTTGGGGAAGGGAGACGAGTGGCTACACCTTC.

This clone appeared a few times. DNA of the CDR3: TGCGCCAGCAGCCAAGAAGTGCTCATGAACACTGAAGCTTTCTTT. Its protein is CASSQEVLMNTEAFF. This sequence joins TRBV4-1 and TRBJ1-1; D is ambiguous. Trimming left V 0 bases short and J 0 bases short, with 8 bases between. CDR1 and CDR2 (germline): MGHRA, YSYEKL. This CDR3 is 15 amino acids long.

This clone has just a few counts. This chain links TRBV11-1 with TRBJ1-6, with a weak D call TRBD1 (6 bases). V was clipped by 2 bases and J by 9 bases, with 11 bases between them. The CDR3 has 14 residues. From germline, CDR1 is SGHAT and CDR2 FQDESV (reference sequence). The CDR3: CASSLNRVGSPLHF. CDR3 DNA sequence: TGTGCCAGCAGCTTAAACAGGGTCGGTTCACCCCTCCACTTT.

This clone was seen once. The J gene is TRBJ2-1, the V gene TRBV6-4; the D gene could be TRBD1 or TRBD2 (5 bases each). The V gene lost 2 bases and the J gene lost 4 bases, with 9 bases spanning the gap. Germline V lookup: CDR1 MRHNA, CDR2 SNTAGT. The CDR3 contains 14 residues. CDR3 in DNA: TGTGCCAGCAGTGACCGGGACGGGTACAATGAGCAGTTCTTC. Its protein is CASSDRDGYNEQFF.

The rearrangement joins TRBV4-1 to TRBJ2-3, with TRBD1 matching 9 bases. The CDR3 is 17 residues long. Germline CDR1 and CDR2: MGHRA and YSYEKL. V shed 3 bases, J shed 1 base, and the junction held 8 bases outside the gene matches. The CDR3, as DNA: TGCGCCAGCAGCCACACCAAACAGGGGGCCGGCACAGATACGCAGTATTTT. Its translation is CASSHTKQGAGTDTQYF.

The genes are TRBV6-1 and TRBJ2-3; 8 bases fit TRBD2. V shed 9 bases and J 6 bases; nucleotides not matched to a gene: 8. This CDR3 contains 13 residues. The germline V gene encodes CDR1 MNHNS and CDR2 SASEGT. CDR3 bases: TGTGCCAGTTCCGGGGGGGTGGGCGATACGCAGTATTTT. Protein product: CASSGGVGDTQYF.

The CDR3 loop reads CASRSGGGTEAFF. In DNA form, the CDR3 reads TGTGCCAGCCGGTCCGGGGGGGGCACTGAAGCTTTCTTT. The gene calls are TRBV9 and TRBJ1-1; tentative D call: TRBD1 (5 bases). The V gene lost 7 bases and the J gene lost 4 bases, with 14 bases spanning the gap. The CDR3 is made up of 13 amino acids. Germline CDR1 reads SGDLS; CDR2 reads YYNGEE.